A selection of T cell receptor beta chains follows, all from one sample in a study of blood T cell repertoires in COVID-19. Sequenced by immunoSEQ multiplex PCR; TCRdb stores in-frame clones only, minus some. Of approximately 260,000 clones listed, around 83% are singletons. Specimen: peripheral blood. The receptors come from a woman aged 55-75 years with active or convalescent COVID-19. Each CDR3 is given with its conserved first and last residue. A D gene is named only where the DNA matches it firmly. Not all rows give a size; the values are once, few, many and, for expanded clones, a class.

TRBJ2-5	-	-	TRBV4-1	TGCGCCAGCAGCCAAGCATCCCTGGCGGGGGCACAAGAGACCCAGTACTTC	CASSQASLAGAQETQYF
TRBJ1-5	TRBD1	once	TRBV3-1/TRBV3-2	TGTGCCAGCAGCCCCGGACAGGGGCAGCCCCAGCATTTT	CASSPGQGQPQHF
TRBJ1-2	TRBD1	-	TRBV27	TGTGCCAGCAGCGAGACAGGGCGAGGGTATGGCTACACCTTC	CASSETGRGYGYTF
TRBJ2-7	-	-	TRBV13	TGTGCCAGCAGCTTGGGGCGGGGCAGAACCTACGAGCAGTACTTC	CASSLGRGRTYEQYF
TRBJ1-6	TRBD1	-	TRBV6-5	TGTGCCAGCAGCCTCGGGGGACAGTCGAGTTCACCCCTCCACTTT	CASSLGGQSSSPLHF
TRBJ1-2	-	-	TRBV5-4	TGTGCCAGCAGTCCGACTCGGGGGTCCTATGGCTACACCTTC	CASSPTRGSYGYTF
TRBJ1-4	-	-	TRBV1	TGCACCAGCAGCCAAGGAACAGGACAGGTTGGGACTAATGAAAAACTGTTTTTT	CTSSQGTGQVGTNEKLFF
TRBJ2-3	TRBD2	-	TRBV5-1	TGCGCCAGCAGCTACCTTGGGGGGGAGATATCTAGCACAGATACGCAGTATTTT	CASSYLGGEISSTDTQYF
TRBJ2-7	-	-	TRBV7-6	TGTGCCAGCAGCTCCTACCGCTCCTACGAGCAGTACTTC	CASSSYRSYEQYF
TRBJ1-6	TRBD1	-	TRBV5-1	TGCGCCAGCAGCTTGGTGGGACAGGCTAATTCACCCCTCCACTTT	CASSLVGQANSPLHF
TRBJ1-2	TRBD1	-	TRBV6-6	TGTGCCAGCAGAGAACAGGGGTCCCACTATGGCTACACCTTC	CASREQGSHYGYTF
TRBJ1-5	-	-	TRBV6-2/TRBV6-3	TGTGCCAGCAGCCACCGGGTCGCGGGCAATCAGCCCCAGCATTTT	CASSHRVAGNQPQHF
TRBJ1-5	-	-	TRBV12-3/TRBV12-4	TGTGCCAGCAGTTTCGGGGAAGATCAGCCCCAGCATTTT	CASSFGEDQPQHF
TRBJ2-4	-	-	TRBV21-1	TGTGCCAGCAGCAAAGGGGTAGTGGAGAACAGGGACCCGATTGCAGCCATTCAGTACTTC	CASSKGVVENRDPIAAIQYF
TRBJ1-2	-	-	TRBV3-1/TRBV3-2	TGTGCCAGCAGCCAAGCCGAGCAAAGAGCTTCCTTC	CASSQAEQRASF
TRBJ2-3	-	once	TRBV3-1/TRBV3-2	TGTGCCAGCAGCCAAGTGTGGGAGGAATCGGGTACGCAGTATTTT	CASSQVWEESGTQYF
TRBJ1-1	-	-	TRBV11-2	TGTGCCAGCAGCTTAGGGGCAGGCTTGACTGAAGCTTTCTTT	CASSLGAGLTEAFF
TRBJ1-5	-	few	TRBV19	TGTGCCAGTAGTCCCTCGGCAGGGCACACCAATCAGCCCCAGCATTTT	CASSPSAGHTNQPQHF
TRBJ2-2	-	-	TRBV5-4	TGTGCCAGCCCGGAGGTTAACACCGGGGAGCTGTTTTTT	CASPEVNTGELFF
TRBJ2-1	-	-	TRBV6-2/TRBV6-3	TGTGCCAGCAGTTACGGGCGGGGGCCTCACAATGAGCAGTTCTTC	CASSYGRGPHNEQFF
TRBJ2-3	-	-	TRBV2	TGTGCCAGCAGTGAATACAGCATTAGCACAGATACGCAGTATTTT	CASSEYSISTDTQYF
TRBJ2-1	-	-	TRBV7-2	TGTGCCAGCAGCCTTAGTTTGGGGGGGGGCCCCAATGAGCAGTTCTTC	CASSLSLGGGPNEQFF
TRBJ1-6	-	-	TRBV7-9	TGTGCCAGCAGCCAGTCTCAGGGGAATAATTCACCCCTCCACTTT	CASSQSQGNNSPLHF
TRBJ2-3	TRBD2	-	TRBV12-5	TGTGCTAGTGGTCCGAGCGGGGGGAGTGTAGATACGCAGTATTTT	CASGPSGGSVDTQYF
TRBJ1-5	TRBD1	-	TRBV2	TGTGCCAGCAGTGAAAGGAGAGCAGGGGGCGGTCAGCCCCAGCATTTT	CASSERRAGGGQPQHF
TRBJ2-7	-	many	TRBV6-5	TGTGCCAGCAGCCTAGGGGGGGGCTACGAGCAGTACTTC	CASSLGGGYEQYF
TRBJ1-1	-	-	TRBV5-4	TGTGCCAGCAGCTTGTTGGGAGGGAGCACTGAAGCTTTCTTT	CASSLLGGSTEAFF
TRBJ1-4	TRBD1	-	TRBV14	TGTGCCAGCAGCCAGAGGACAGGTGCAACTAATGAAAAACTGTTTTTT	CASSQRTGATNEKLFF
TRBJ2-3	-	-	TRBV5-6	TGTGCCAGCCTCGCGGTAGCCGGTACAGATACGCAGTATTTT	CASLAVAGTDTQYF
TRBJ1-2	-	-	TRBV2	TGTGCCAGCAGTGACCAGACAGGTCCATCTCGTGGCTACACCTTC	CASSDQTGPSRGYTF
TRBJ2-3	-	-	TRBV28	TGTGCCAGCAGCGGCCCTAAAGGGGGAGATGAGGGCCCGCAGTATTTT	CASSGPKGGDEGPQYF
TRBJ2-1	-	-	TRBV7-2	TGTGCCAGCAGCTCAGACAACAGCCTATACAATGAGCAGTTCTTC	CASSSDNSLYNEQFF
TRBJ2-5	-	-	TRBV3-1/TRBV3-2	TGTGCCAGCAGCCAGGCTTGGGAGACCCAGTACTTC	CASSQAWETQYF
TRBJ2-1	TRBD1	-	TRBV6-1	TGTGCCAGCAGTGAGGGGGACAGTAGCTCCTACAATGAGCAGTTCTTC	CASSEGDSSSYNEQFF
TRBJ1-6	-	-	TRBV2	TGTGCCAGCAGCGCAGGACCCTCGGGGGTGTCACCCCTCCACTTT	CASSAGPSGVSPLHF
TRBJ1-1	TRBD1	-	TRBV7-9	TGTGCCAGCAGCTCCCCCGGGACAGGGGCTGAAGCTTTCTTT	CASSSPGTGAEAFF
TRBJ1-5	TRBD1	-	TRBV30	TGTGCCTGGAGTGTACAGACAGGGGGTGGTCAGCCCCAGCATTTT	CAWSVQTGGGQPQHF
TRBJ1-1	-	few	TRBV4-2	TGTGCCAGCAGCCAAGAGGAGGTGACACATGAAGCTTTCTTT	CASSQEEVTHEAFF
TRBJ2-7	-	-	TRBV5-4	TGTGCCAGCAGCTTGCGGGGGGCCGACACCTACGAGCAGTACTTC	CASSLRGADTYEQYF
TRBJ1-2	-	-	TRBV18	TGTGCCAGCTCACCAACCGAGCCTGGTGCTGGCTACACCTTC	CASSPTEPGAGYTF
TRBJ1-3	TRBD1	few	TRBV2	TGTGCCAGCAGTGTAAACAGGGGAAGTGGAAACACCATATATTTT	CASSVNRGSGNTIYF
TRBJ2-5	TRBD2	-	TRBV2	TGTGCCAGCAGTGAAGCGGGAGCGGGGGGAGAGACCCAGTACTTC	CASSEAGAGGETQYF
TRBJ1-6	-	-	TRBV11-2	TGTGCCAGCAGCTCCCTCCGGGACACCTCTTTGGATAATTCACCCCTCCACTTT	CASSSLRDTSLDNSPLHF
TRBJ1-1	-	-	TRBV7-8	TGTGCCAGCAGCTTCGTCGTGGCAGGCGTGAACACTGAAGCTTTCTTT	CASSFVVAGVNTEAFF
TRBJ1-5	TRBD1	once	TRBV18	TGTGCCAGCTCACTCGACAGGGCGGACAATCAGCCCCAGCATTTT	CASSLDRADNQPQHF
TRBJ1-1	-	few	TRBV6-5	TGTGCCAGCAGTTACTCGATGCGGACAGCGAACACTGAAGCTTTCTTT	CASSYSMRTANTEAFF
TRBJ1-3	-	-	TRBV30	TGTGCCTGGAAGACAGGAAACTCTGGAAACACCATATATTTT	CAWKTGNSGNTIYF
TRBJ1-2	-	few	TRBV12-3/TRBV12-4	TGTGCCAGCAGTTCCTCAGGGGTGTATGGCTACACCTTC	CASSSSGVYGYTF
TRBJ1-2	-	-	TRBV7-9	TGTGCCAGCAGTACCCCAATGGGACAAAACTATGGCTACACCTTC	CASSTPMGQNYGYTF
TRBJ2-5	TRBD1	-	TRBV18	TGTGCCAGCTCACCCTCAGTAGGGGGCATAGAGGAGACCCAGTACTTC	CASSPSVGGIEETQYF
TRBJ1-2	TRBD1	-	TRBV29-1	TGCAGCGTTGAGACAGGGTTGCGGGTATATGGCTACACCTTC	CSVETGLRVYGYTF
TRBJ2-1	TRBD2	-	TRBV28	TGTGCCAGCACTAGCGGGGGGGCCTACAATGAGCAGTTCTTC	CASTSGGAYNEQFF
TRBJ2-5	-	-	TRBV11-1	TGTGCCAGCAGCCGAGGGATCGAGACCCAGTACTTC	CASSRGIETQYF